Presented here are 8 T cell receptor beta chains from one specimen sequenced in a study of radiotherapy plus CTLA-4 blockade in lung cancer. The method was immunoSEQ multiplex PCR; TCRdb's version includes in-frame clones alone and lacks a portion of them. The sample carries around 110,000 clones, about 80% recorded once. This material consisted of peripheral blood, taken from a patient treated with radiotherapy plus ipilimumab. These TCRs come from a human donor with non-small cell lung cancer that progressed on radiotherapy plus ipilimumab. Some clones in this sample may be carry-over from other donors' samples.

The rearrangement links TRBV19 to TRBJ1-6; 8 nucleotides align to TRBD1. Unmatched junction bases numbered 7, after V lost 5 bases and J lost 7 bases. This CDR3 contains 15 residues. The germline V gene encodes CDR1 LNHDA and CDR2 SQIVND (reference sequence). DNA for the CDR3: TGTGCCAGTAGTCCAGACAGGGGAGGGAATTCACCCCTCCACTTT. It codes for CASSPDRGGNSPLHF.

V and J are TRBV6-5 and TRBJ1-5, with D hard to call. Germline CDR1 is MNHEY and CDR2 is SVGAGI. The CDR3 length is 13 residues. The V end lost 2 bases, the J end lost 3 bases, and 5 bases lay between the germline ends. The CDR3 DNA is TGTGCCAGCAGTTACATCGTCAATCAGCCCCAGCATTTT. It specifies CASSYIVNQPQHF.

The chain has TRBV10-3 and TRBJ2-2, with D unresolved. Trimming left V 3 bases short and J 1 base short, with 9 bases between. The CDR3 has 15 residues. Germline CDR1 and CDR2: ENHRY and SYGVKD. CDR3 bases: TGTGCCATCAGTGACACCCAAGAGAACACCGGGGAGCTGTTTTTT. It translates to CAISDTQENTGELFF.

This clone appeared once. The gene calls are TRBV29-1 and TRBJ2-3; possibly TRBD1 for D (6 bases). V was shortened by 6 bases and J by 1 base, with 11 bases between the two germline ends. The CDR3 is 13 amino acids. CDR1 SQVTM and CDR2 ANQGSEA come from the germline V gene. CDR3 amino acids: CSVQRQGTDTQYF. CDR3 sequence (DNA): TGCAGCGTCCAGAGACAGGGCACAGATACGCAGTATTTT.

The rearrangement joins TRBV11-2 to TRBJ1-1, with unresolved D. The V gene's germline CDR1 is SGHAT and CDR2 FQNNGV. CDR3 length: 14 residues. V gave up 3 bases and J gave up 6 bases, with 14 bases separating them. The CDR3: CASSFNGKEAEAFF. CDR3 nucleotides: TGTGCCAGCAGCTTTAACGGGAAGGAAGCTGAAGCTTTCTTT.

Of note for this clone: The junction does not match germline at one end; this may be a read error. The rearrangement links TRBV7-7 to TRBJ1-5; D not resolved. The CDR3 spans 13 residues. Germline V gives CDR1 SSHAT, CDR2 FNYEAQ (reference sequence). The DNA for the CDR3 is TGTGCTAGCAGCGCTGCCCGGAATCAGCCCCAGCATTTT. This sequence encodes CASSAARNQPQHF.

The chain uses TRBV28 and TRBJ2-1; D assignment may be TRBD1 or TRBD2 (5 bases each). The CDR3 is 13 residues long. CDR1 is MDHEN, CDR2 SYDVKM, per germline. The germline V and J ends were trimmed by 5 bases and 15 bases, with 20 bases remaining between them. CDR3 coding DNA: TGTGCCAGCAGTGAACAGACGAGGGGAATATTGTTCTTC. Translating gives CASSEQTRGILFF. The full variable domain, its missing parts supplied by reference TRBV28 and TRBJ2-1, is DVKVTQSSRYLVKRTGEKVFLECVQDMDHENMFWYRQDPGLGLRLIYFSYDVKMKEKGDIPEGYSVSREKKERFSLILESASTNQTSMYLCASSEQTRGILFFGPGTRLTVL.

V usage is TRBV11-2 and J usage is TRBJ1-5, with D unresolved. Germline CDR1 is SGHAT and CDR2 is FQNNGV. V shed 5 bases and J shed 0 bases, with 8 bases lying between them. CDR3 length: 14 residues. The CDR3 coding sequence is TGTGCCAGCAGCCAAGCAAGTAGCAATCAGCCCCAGCATTTT. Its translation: CASSQASSNQPQHF.